Reported below is one TCR beta chain. What it recognizes is unknown. This record belongs to a study of cytomegalovirus exposure and HLA in healthy donors. General observations from the study: Among the most significant clusters, several appeared linked to common viral pathogens in a later analysis. Highest at DRB1 and lowest at HLA-C, TCR association rates differed among HLA loci in a later analysis.

Germline CDR1 and CDR2: SEHNR and FQNEAQ (reference sequence). The CDR3 covers 12 residues. The trim removed 5 bases at V and 15 bases at J, leaving 8 bases unmatched. Vbeta (60) and Jbeta (13) primers were used in the PCR. Measured with immunoSEQ multiplex PCR; TCRdb has only the in-frame clones, and not every one. Seen here are around 140,000 clones, just under 75% observed once, and the top ten hold 1.5% to 2%. Input material: PBMCs. The chain couples TRBV7-9 to TRBJ2-1; 9 bases are shared with TRBD2. The TCR sequence derives from a woman aged 18-29 years in good health and CMV-seronegative. CDR3 region: CASSKRGARGFF. Written as DNA, the CDR3 is TGTGCCAGCAGCAAGCGGGGGGCCCGGGGGTTCTTC. Full variable domain (missing parts from reference TRBV7-9 and TRBJ2-1): DTGVSQNPRHKITKRGQNVTFRCDPISEHNRLYWYRQTLGQGPEFLTYFQNEAQLEKSRLLSDRFSAERPKGSFSTLEIQRTEQGDSAMYLCASSKRGARGFFGPGTRLTVL.